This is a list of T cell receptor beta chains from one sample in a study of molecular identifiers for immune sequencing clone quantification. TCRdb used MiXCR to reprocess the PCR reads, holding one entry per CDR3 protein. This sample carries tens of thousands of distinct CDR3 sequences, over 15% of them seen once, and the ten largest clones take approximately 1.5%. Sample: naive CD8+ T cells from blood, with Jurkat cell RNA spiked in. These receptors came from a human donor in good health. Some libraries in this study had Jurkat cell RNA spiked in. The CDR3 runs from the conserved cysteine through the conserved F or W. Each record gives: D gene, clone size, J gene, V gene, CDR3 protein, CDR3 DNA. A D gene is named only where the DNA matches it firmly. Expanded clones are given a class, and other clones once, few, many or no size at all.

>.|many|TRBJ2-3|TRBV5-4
CASSLAGHGGTDTQYF
TGTGCCAGCAGCTTGGCCGGCCATGGGGGCACAGATACGCAGTATTTT
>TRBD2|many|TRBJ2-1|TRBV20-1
CSALLAGGPYEQFF
TGCAGTGCTTTACTAGCGGGAGGGCCCTATGAGCAGTTCTTC
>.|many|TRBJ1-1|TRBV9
CASSPIIDTWAEAFF
TGTGCCAGCAGCCCAATAATAGACACATGGGCTGAAGCTTTCTTT
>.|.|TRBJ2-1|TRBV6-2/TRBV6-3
CASNAYNEQFF
TGTGCCAGCAACGCCTACAATGAGCAGTTCTTC
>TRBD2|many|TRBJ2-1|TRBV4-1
CASSRPGLAVEQFF
TGCGCCAGCAGCAGGCCGGGACTAGCGGTTGAGCAGTTCTTC
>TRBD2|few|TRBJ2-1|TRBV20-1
CSARETVGTSGRNRFNEQFF
TGCAGTGCTAGAGAAACGGTTGGGACTAGCGGGAGGAATAGGTTCAATGAGCAGTTCTTC
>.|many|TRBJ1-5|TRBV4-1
CASSLRLELRNQPQHF
TGCGCCAGCAGCCTAAGATTGGAACTCCGCAATCAGCCCCAGCATTTT
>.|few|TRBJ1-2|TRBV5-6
CASSPDSSNYGYTF
TGTGCCAGCAGCCCTGACAGTTCTAACTATGGCTACACCTTC
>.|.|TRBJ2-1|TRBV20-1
CSAPGAVSYNEQFF
TGCAGTGCTCCGGGAGCGGTCTCCTACAATGAGCAGTTCTTC
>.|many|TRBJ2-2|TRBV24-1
CATSESGTLNTGELFF
TGTGCCACCAGTGAATCCGGGACACTTAACACCGGGGAGCTGTTTTTT
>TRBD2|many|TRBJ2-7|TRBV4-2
CASSRGLAGVSEQYF
TGTGCCAGCAGCCGGGGACTAGCGGGAGTGTCTGAGCAGTACTTC
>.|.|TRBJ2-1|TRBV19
CASSIAGGKYPQFF
TGTGCCAGTAGTATAGCTGGAGGGAAGTACCCGCAGTTCTTC
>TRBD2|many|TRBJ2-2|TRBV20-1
CSARVIPGLNAGVNTGELFF
TGCAGTGCTAGAGTCATTCCGGGACTAAACGCGGGGGTTAACACCGGGGAGCTGTTTTTT
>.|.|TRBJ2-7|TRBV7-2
CASSIFSAYEQYF
TGTGCCAGCAGCATCTTTTCGGCCTACGAGCAGTACTTC
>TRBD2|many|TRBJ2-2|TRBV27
CASSLGRWREGTGELFF
TGTGCCAGCAGTTTGGGCCGATGGCGGGAGGGGACCGGGGAGCTGTTTTTT